The 27 T cell receptor beta chains in this list originate from one sample, sequenced in a study of T cell responses to AZD1222 COVID-19 vaccine. The data were produced by immunoSEQ multiplex PCR, yet TCRdb's version contains in-frame clones alone and is incomplete. The sample lists 240,000 or so clones, 85% to 95% seen once, with approximately 0.52% in the top ten. The sample consisted of peripheral blood, taken on day 0 of AZD1222 vaccination. These receptor sequences come from an adult in good health.

DNA of the CDR3: TGTGCCATCAGTACCTCCCGCGGGACAGCCGAGACCCAGTACTTC. Translated: CAISTSRGTAETQYF. V is TRBV10-3 and J is TRBJ2-5; possible D gene TRBD1, 7 bases. V was cut by 5 bases and J by 5 bases, with 18 bases left in between. The CDR3 has 15 amino acids. CDR1 is ENHRY and CDR2 is SYGVKD in the germline V gene.

The chain joins TRBV2 to TRBJ1-5, with D uncertain. The V end was cut by 4 bases, the J end by 7 bases, with 11 bases between. Per germline, CDR1 SNHLY and CDR2 FYNNEI. The length of the CDR3 is 13 residues. The CDR3 is CASSVTFEQPQHF. CDR3 nucleotides: TGTGCCAGCAGTGTTACCTTCGAACAGCCCCAGCATTTT.

The chain combines TRBV5-1 with TRBJ2-6, with D possibly matching TRBD1 (6 bases). The CDR3 spans 16 residues. CDR1 is SGHRS, CDR2 YFSETQ, per germline. Trimming removed 1 base from V and 1 base from J, with 9 bases in between. CDR3 loop: CASSLSTGSGANVLTF. The CDR3 nucleotides are TGCGCCAGCAGCTTGTCTACAGGGTCTGGGGCCAACGTCCTGACTTTC. Variable domain in full (rest from reference TRBV5-1 and TRBJ2-6): KAGVTQTPRYLIKTRGQQVTLSCSPISGHRSVSWYQQTPGQGLQFLFEYFSETQRNKGNFPGRFSGRQFSNSRSEMNVSTLELGDSALYLCASSLSTGSGANVLTFGAGSRLTVL.

V usage is TRBV6-2 or TRBV6-3 and J usage is TRBJ2-7; TRBD2 matches at 8 bases. The CDR3 covers 13 residues. Germline V gene sequence: CDR1 MNHEY, CDR2 SVGEGT. V trimming: 11 bases; J trimming: 5 bases; junction bases outside the gene matches: 11. CDR3 sequence: CAGTPGLVNEQYF. The CDR3 nucleotides are TGTGCCGGCACCCCGGGACTAGTAAACGAGCAGTACTTC.

This chain uses TRBV19 with TRBJ2-2; no definite D call. Trimming shortened V by 10 bases and J by 2 bases, and 11 bases separated the two germline ends. Germline values: CDR1 LNHDA, CDR2 SQIVND (reference sequence). The CDR3 runs to 13 residues. The CDR3: CATWRENTGELFF. The CDR3 DNA sequence: TGTGCCACTTGGAGAGAAAACACCGGGGAGCTGTTTTTT.

The chain joins TRBV19 to TRBJ2-7; TRBD1 is a possible D gene (6 bases). V lost 7 bases and J lost 1, with 14 bases in between. CDR3 length: 14 amino acids. CDR1 and CDR2 from the germline V gene are LNHDA and SQIVND (reference sequence). This CDR3 is CASKMGHTSYEQYF. CDR3 bases: TGTGCCAGTAAGATGGGACACACATCCTACGAGCAGTACTTC.

The rearrangement links TRBV19 to TRBJ1-2; D remains unclear. The V end lost 5 bases, the J end lost 4 bases, and 11 bases lay between the germline ends. The CDR3 is made up of 13 amino acids. Germline CDR1 and CDR2: LNHDA and SQIVND (reference sequence). CDR3 amino acids: CASSPGVGYGYTF. The CDR3 nucleotides are TGTGCCAGTAGTCCCGGGGTGGGCTATGGCTACACCTTC.

The CDR3 region has the DNA TGTGCCAGCAGTTACTCCAGGACTAGAGGCGAGCAGTACTTC. It translates to CASSYSRTRGEQYF. The chain links TRBV6-5 to TRBJ2-7; 7 positions agree with TRBD2. The CDR3 extends over 14 amino acids. V lost 0 bases to trimming and J lost 6 bases; unmatched junction nucleotides: 5. Germline loops: CDR1 MNHEY, CDR2 SVGAGI.

About this clone: This sample includes further DNA sequences coding for the same CDR3. The chain combines TRBV4-1 with TRBJ1-2, with a tentative D call TRBD1 (6 bases). From germline, CDR1 is MGHRA and CDR2 YSYEKL. This CDR3 has 12 amino acids. V gave up 4 bases and J gave up 5 bases, with 8 bases separating them. CDR3 DNA sequence: TGCGCCAGCAGCCCGAGGGGGTATGGCTACACCTTC. Protein sequence: CASSPRGYGYTF.

The chain carries TRBV11-2 and TRBJ2-5; D not certain. Trimming pared 1 base from V and 5 bases from J, leaving 14 bases between. The V gene's germline CDR1 is SGHAT and CDR2 FQNNGV. There are 15 residues in the CDR3. The CDR3 DNA reads as TGTGCCAGCAGCTTAGTTGACCGCCCTGTGGAGACCCAGTACTTC. This sequence encodes CASSLVDRPVETQYF.

The chain carries TRBV19 and TRBJ2-1; D not certain. The CDR3 sequence is 15 residues long. Trimming took off 3 bases at V and 0 bases at J, with 9 bases between the two ends. Germline V CDR1 and CDR2: LNHDA, SQIVND (reference sequence). The CDR3 bases are TGTGCCAGTAGTATGAGTGCGAGCTCCTACAATGAGCAGTTCTTC. This codes for CASSMSASSYNEQFF.

The genes are TRBV14 and TRBJ1-2; D not resolved. Germline lookup yields CDR1 SGHDN and CDR2 FVKESK. The CDR3 extends over 14 amino acids. Trimming pared 0 bases from V and 4 bases from J, leaving 9 bases between. CDR3 nucleotides: TGTGCCAGCAGCCAAGATTACCCCAGCTATGGCTACACCTTC. This gives the protein CASSQDYPSYGYTF.

This chain links TRBV6-1 with TRBJ1-4; 7 nucleotides line up with TRBD1. CDR1 and CDR2 from the germline V gene are MNHNS and SASEGT. With V trimmed by 3 bases and J by 8 bases, 6 bases remained unmatched. This CDR3 has 14 residues. CDR3 coding DNA: TGTGCCAGCAGTGAGAGGACAGGAGGAGAAAAACTGTTTTTT. Its translation is CASSERTGGEKLFF.

Here the CDR3 DNA reads TGTGCCAGCAGCTTGGGGGGTGGCGAGCAGTACTTC. Translating gives CASSLGGGEQYF. V usage is TRBV5-4 and J usage is TRBJ2-7; D is ambiguous. Germline V gene data show CDR1 as SGHNT and CDR2 as YYREEE (reference sequence). The V gene lost 0 bases and the J gene lost 6 bases, with 7 bases spanning the gap. The CDR3 is made up of 12 amino acids. Filled out from reference TRBV5-4 and TRBJ2-7, the complete variable domain reads ETGVTQSPTHLIKTRGQQVTLRCSSQSGHNTVSWYQQALGQGPQFIFQYYREEENGRGNFPPRFSGLQFPNYSSELNVNALELDDSALYLCASSLGGGEQYFGPGTRLTVT.

The CDR3 nucleotides are TGTGCCATCCAAGATACCGGTACAGATACGCAGTATTTT. Its translation is CAIQDTGTDTQYF. The rearrangement joins TRBV10-3 to TRBJ2-3; D is uncertain. The CDR3 spans 13 residues. Trimming cost V 8 bases and J 3 bases, with 12 bases left between them. Germline V gives CDR1 ENHRY, CDR2 SYGVKD.

This rearrangement joins TRBV28 to TRBJ2-4; the match to TRBD1 covers 7 bases. Trimming cost V 8 bases and J 3 bases; bases outside gene matches: 16. This CDR3 spans 17 amino acids. The germline gives CDR1 MDHEN, CDR2 SYDVKM. CDR3 amino acids: CASARTSTGWGKNIQYF. The CDR3 nucleotides read TGTGCCAGCGCCAGGACATCGACAGGGTGGGGCAAAAACATTCAGTACTTC.

The CDR3 bases are TGTGCCAGCAGTTTCATTTTAGCAGGAAACACCATATATTTT. It specifies CASSFILAGNTIYF. J is TRBJ1-3 and V is TRBV28; D remains unclear. This CDR3 has 14 residues. V was trimmed by 3 bases and J by 4 bases, leaving 10 bases between them. The V gene's germline CDR1 is MDHEN and CDR2 SYDVKM.

The chain joins TRBV7-9 to TRBJ1-1, with 8 positions matching TRBD1. The junction had 9 bases not matched to a gene; V was cut back by 5 bases and J by 4 bases. Germline-derived CDR1 and CDR2 are SEHNR and FQNEAQ (reference sequence). The CDR3 loop spans 15 amino acids. This CDR3 reads CASSPRQGQVTEAFF. Here the CDR3 DNA reads TGTGCCAGCAGCCCCCGACAGGGGCAAGTCACTGAAGCTTTCTTT.

V is TRBV9 and J is TRBJ2-1; 10 positions agree with TRBD2. The CDR3 has 15 amino acids. Germline V gene lookup returns CDR1 SGDLS and CDR2 YYNGEE. V lost 0 bases to trimming and J lost 6 bases; unmatched junction nucleotides: 3. The CDR3 nucleotides are TGTGCCAGCAGCGTAGGCCTAGCGGGAGCCAATGAGCAGTTCTTC. Its translation is CASSVGLAGANEQFF.

J is TRBJ1-1 and V is TRBV6-5; unclear D gene. Germline V gene data show CDR1 as MNHEY and CDR2 as SVGAGI. The V end lost 5 bases, the J end lost 0 bases, and 4 bases lay between the germline ends. The CDR3 length is 12 residues. This chain's CDR3 is CASSRLNTEAFF. Here the CDR3 DNA reads TGTGCCAGCAGTAGATTGAACACTGAAGCTTTCTTT.

Regarding this clone: Its ends do not fully match the called genes, so a read error is possible. The chain employs TRBV19 and TRBJ1-5, with D unclear. Germline CDR1 and CDR2: LNHDA and SQIVND (reference sequence). The CDR3 totals 11 residues. In DNA form, the CDR3 reads TGTGCCAGCCTTAGTTGGGATAAAATTATATTT. This gives the protein CASLSWDKIIF.

This clone has a single count. V and J are TRBV29-1 and TRBJ2-3; unclear D gene. The V gene lost 2 bases and the J gene lost 0 bases, with 15 bases spanning the gap. Germline V gene sequence: CDR1 SQVTM, CDR2 ANQGSEA. This CDR3 spans 16 amino acids. For the CDR3, the DNA is TGCAGCGTTGAAAGCTTGGGCCGTGGAAGCACAGATACGCAGTATTTT. This translates into CSVESLGRGSTDTQYF.

V is TRBV20-1 and J is TRBJ2-1; 12 bases are a match to TRBD2. This CDR3 is 14 amino acids long. With V trimmed by 3 bases and J by 10 bases, 7 bases remained unmatched. Germline loops: CDR1 DFQATT, CDR2 SNEGSKA (reference sequence). The CDR3 nucleotides are TGCAGTGCTAGTGGGCCTAGCGGGGGGGGCGAGCAGTTCTTC. Amino acid sequence: CSASGPSGGGEQFF.

The chain joins TRBV7-2 to TRBJ2-4, with TRBD1 as a possible D gene (6 bases). Germline V lookup: CDR1 SGHTA, CDR2 FQGNSA. The CDR3 totals 15 residues. V gave up 0 bases and J gave up 8 bases, with 14 bases separating them. CDR3 nucleotides: TGTGCCAGCAGCTTAGCTACAGGGAACGGCTACATTCAGTACTTC. Translating gives CASSLATGNGYIQYF.

This chain uses TRBV4-1 with TRBJ2-1, with D maybe TRBD2 (5 bases). Trimming left V 1 base short and J 0 bases short, with 7 bases between. The V gene's germline CDR1 is MGHRA and CDR2 YSYEKL. This CDR3 region has 15 residues. CDR3 sequence (DNA): TGCGCCAGCAGCCAAGTCGGGATCTCCTACAATGAGCAGTTCTTC. Encoded protein: CASSQVGISYNEQFF.

The genes are TRBV29-1 and TRBJ2-3, with 8 bases lining up with TRBD2. Germline V gene sequence: CDR1 SQVTM, CDR2 ANQGSEA. Trimming cost V 5 bases and J 0 bases; bases outside gene matches: 4. This CDR3 is built from 14 residues. The CDR3 DNA is TGCAGCGTTAGACTAGCGTATAGCACAGATACGCAGTATTTT. Its protein product is CSVRLAYSTDTQYF.

CDR3: CAALGGYNSPLHF. As DNA, the CDR3 is TGTGCCGCTTTGGGCGGCTATAATTCACCCCTCCACTTT. The chain recombines TRBV30 with TRBJ1-6; no definite D call. Per germline, CDR1 GTSNPN and CDR2 SVGIG (reference sequence). The V end lost 8 bases, the J end lost 3 bases, and 11 bases lay between the germline ends. This CDR3 spans 13 amino acids.